This T cell receptor beta chain was sequenced for a study of CD8+CD57+ T cells in acquired aplastic anemia. Study-wide results and limits: Some 31 CD8+ CDR3 sequences were shared between patients and controls.

About this clonotype itself: Its antigen is undetermined.

The CDR3 runs to 15 residues. V shed 10 bases and J shed 1 base, with 17 bases lying between them. Germline values: CDR1 LNHDA, CDR2 SQIVND (reference sequence). Selection for sequencing was limited to patients who had shown CD8+CD57+ cell expansion by flow cytometry. Patients had not yet gotten any therapy when their blood was taken for sampling. According to the study, genomic DNA was the template for TCR beta VDJ and CDR3 profiling. TCRdb re-analysed the reads in MiXCR, keeping a single row per CDR3 protein. The sample includes 150,000 or so distinct CDR3 sequences, about 45% of them seen just once.

The TCR was taken from a human donor with aplastic anemia. The sample comprised sorted CD4+, CD8+, or CD8+CD57+ T cells (not recorded which) from PBMCs. The chain couples TRBV19 to TRBJ2-1; perhaps TRBD2 as D (7 bases). The CDR3 region is CATQEQGGSYNEQFF. CDR3 sequence (DNA): TGTGCCACCCAGGAACAGGGAGGGTCCTACAATGAGCAGTTCTTC.